The next 4 T cell receptor beta chains were all read from a single sample in a study. Each CDR3 protein is one row after TCRdb ran MiXCR on the RT-PCR reads. The table lists about 700,000 distinct CDR3 sequences, over 12% of them singletons, with 3.6% in the top ten. Sequenced: memory CD4+ T cells from blood. The receptor source for this set is a female donor in good health, serving as a healthy control.

The table lists this clonotype with many counts. The chain links TRBV3-1 to TRBJ2-1; D uncertain. CDR1 is LGHDT, CDR2 YNNKEL, per germline (reference sequence). The CDR3 extends over 11 amino acids. V lost 8 bases and J 15 bases, leaving 17 bases between the germline ends. The CDR3 region is CASGESGRAFF. CDR3 DNA: TGTGCCAGCGGCGAATCCGGGCGTGCGTTCTTC.

There are a few counts of this clonotype. The rearrangement uses TRBV7-3 and TRBJ2-2, with 7 bases matching TRBD2. This CDR3 region has 16 residues. The germline gives CDR1 SGHTA, CDR2 FQGTGA. V shed 2 bases, J shed 6 bases, and the junction held 9 bases outside the gene matches. CDR3 residues: CASSLLGGSIPGELFF. CDR3 DNA: TGTGCCAGCAGCTTATTGGGCGGGAGCATTCCCGGGGAGCTGTTTTTT.

This clonotype was detected many times. This chain uses TRBV6-1 with TRBJ2-7; D may be TRBD1 (6 bases). CDR1 and CDR2 from the germline V gene are MNHNS and SASEGT. This CDR3 has 13 residues. With 8 bases removed from V and 2 bases from J, the gap between germline ends came to 13 bases. The CDR3 coding sequence is TGTGCCAGCCAAATCAGGGGCACCTACGAGCAGTACTTC. This codes for CASQIRGTYEQYF.

This clonotype appeared a few times. This chain links TRBV20-1 with TRBJ2-7; D tentatively fits TRBD1 or TRBD2 (5 bases each). CDR3 length: 11 residues. CDR1 and CDR2 from the germline V gene are DFQATT and SNEGSKA (reference sequence). CDR3 nucleotide sequence: TGCACCACGAAGGGACCCGACGAGCAGTACTTC. Amino acid sequence: CTTKGPDEQYF.